These T cell receptor beta chains were read from a single sample in a study of CD8 T cells in ankylosing spondylitis. TCRdb used MiXCR to reprocess the 5' RACE reads, holding one entry per CDR3 protein. Of 250,000 to 350,000 distinct CDR3 sequences listed, around 21% were seen once; the top ten hold 3.5%. Sequenced input: blood, either unsorted or a sorted T cell fraction (not recorded which). The receptors originated from a female donor with ankylosing spondylitis or in good health (not recorded which). CDR3s include the opening cysteine and the closing phenylalanine or tryptophan. A D gene is named only where the DNA matches it firmly. Some rows mark clone size as missing; the rest say once, few, many or name a class of expanded clone.

d_gene	j_gene	abundance	v_gene	CDR3aa	CDR3nt
TRBD1	TRBJ1-3	.	TRBV6-1	CASRRQGGNTIYF	TGTGCCAGCAGAAGACAGGGAGGGAACACCATATATTTT
.	TRBJ2-7	many	TRBV29-1	CSVDVGRGPLEQYF	TGCAGCGTTGACGTAGGCAGGGGTCCCCTCGAGCAGTACTTC
.	TRBJ2-7	.	TRBV10-3	CATAGQSYEQYF	TGTGCCACCGCGGGACAGTCCTACGAGCAGTACTTC
.	TRBJ2-5	.	TRBV7-8	CASSLSGTIRAETQYF	TGTGCCAGCAGCTTAAGTGGGACAATAAGGGCAGAGACCCAGTACTTC
.	TRBJ2-5	few	TRBV18	CASSPAETQYF	TGTGCCAGCTCACCAGCAGAGACCCAGTACTTC
.	TRBJ2-1	few	TRBV29-1	CSAQRAAAYNEQFF	TGCAGCGCCCAACGAGCGGCTGCTTACAATGAGCAGTTCTTC
TRBD1	TRBJ1-1	many	TRBV6-1	CASSGDSTEAFF	TGTGCCAGCAGTGGGGACAGCACTGAAGCTTTCTTT
TRBD1	TRBJ2-3	.	TRBV11-2	CASSLDGTGVTDTQYF	TGTGCCAGCAGCTTAGATGGGACAGGGGTCACAGATACGCAGTATTTT
TRBD2	TRBJ2-2	few	TRBV9	CASRRGLAENTGELFF	TGTGCCAGCAGGCGGGGACTAGCGGAAAACACCGGGGAGCTGTTTTTT
.	TRBJ1-3	.	TRBV20-1	CSARWENTIYF	TGCAGTGCCCGATGGGAGAACACCATATATTTT
.	TRBJ2-1	.	TRBV30	CAWSASFNEQFF	TGTGCCTGGAGTGCAAGTTTCAATGAGCAGTTCTTC
TRBD1	TRBJ2-3	few	TRBV5-1	CASSGQGAETDTQYF	TGCGCCAGCAGCGGACAGGGTGCTGAAACAGATACGCAGTATTTT
TRBD2	TRBJ2-3	.	TRBV4-3	CASSLVLAGGPEDTQYF	TGCGCCAGCAGCCTAGTACTAGCGGGAGGGCCCGAAGATACGCAGTATTTT
.	TRBJ2-3	.	TRBV10-3	CAIGTDPFRSTDTQYF	TGTGCCATCGGGACGGACCCCTTTCGGAGCACAGATACGCAGTATTTT
TRBD1	TRBJ1-1	.	TRBV6-1	CASSPRQGWANTEAFF	TGTGCCAGCAGCCCCAGACAGGGATGGGCGAACACTGAAGCTTTCTTT
.	TRBJ1-6	.	TRBV11-2	CASSLDAAGSPLHF	TGTGCCAGCAGCTTAGATGCAGCGGGTTCACCCCTCCACTTT
.	TRBJ1-6	few	TRBV3-1	CASSPDINSPLHF	TGTGCCAGCAGCCCAGACATCAATTCACCCCTCCACTTT
.	TRBJ2-7	.	TRBV7-6	CASSLKAPSVSEQYF	TGTGCCAGCAGCCTGAAAGCTCCCTCCGTTAGCGAGCAGTACTTC
TRBD2	TRBJ2-1	.	TRBV5-4	CASSLDSGRYNEQFF	TGTGCCAGCAGCTTGGATAGCGGGAGGTACAATGAGCAGTTCTTC
TRBD2	TRBJ2-7	.	TRBV6-5	CASSPGAGLAGYEQYF	TGTGCCAGCAGTCCCGGGGCTGGACTAGCGGGCTACGAGCAGTACTTC
.	TRBJ2-1	.	TRBV29-1	CSVPGPYSYNEQFF	TGCAGCGTACCCGGTCCTTACTCCTACAATGAGCAGTTCTTC
.	TRBJ2-7	few	TRBV5-7	CASSPGHPTVYEQYF	TGTGCCAGCAGCCCGGGACATCCGACCGTCTACGAGCAGTACTTC
.	TRBJ2-6	.	TRBV5-1	CASSLELGTIPSLPGANVLTF	TGCGCCAGCAGCTTGGAATTGGGGACAATACCCTCCCTTCCTGGGGCCAACGTCCTGACTTTC
TRBD2	TRBJ2-1	.	TRBV7-6	CASSLAPAGGPYEQFF	TGTGCCAGCAGCTTAGCACCAGCGGGAGGGCCGTATGAGCAGTTCTTC
.	TRBJ1-1	.	TRBV4-1	CASSPRLLDTEAFF	TGCGCCAGCAGCCCGCGCCTTTTGGACACTGAAGCTTTCTTT
.	TRBJ1-5	.	TRBV12-3/TRBV12-4	CASSFRQGLGNQPQHF	TGTGCCAGCAGTTTTCGGCAGGGCTTGGGCAATCAGCCCCAGCATTTT
.	TRBJ1-1	few	TRBV20-1	CSASSGTGGMNTEAFF	TGCAGTGCTAGCTCTGGGACGGGAGGGATGAACACTGAAGCTTTCTTT
TRBD1	TRBJ2-1	many	TRBV12-3/TRBV12-4	CASSLMTGGRDEQFF	TGTGCCAGCAGTTTGATGACAGGGGGGAGGGATGAGCAGTTCTTC
TRBD1	TRBJ1-1	.	TRBV6-2/TRBV6-3	CASVGRQGVNTEAFF	TGTGCCAGCGTCGGGAGGCAGGGGGTGAACACTGAAGCTTTCTTT
.	TRBJ1-3	.	TRBV6-5	CASSYGVGSGNTIYF	TGTGCCAGCAGTTACGGGGTAGGCTCTGGAAACACCATATATTTT
.	TRBJ2-2	.	TRBV6-1	CASSRTATGELFF	TGTGCCAGCAGTAGGACAGCGACCGGGGAGCTGTTTTTT
.	TRBJ1-2	few	TRBV5-6	CASSEDGHGRGYTF	TGTGCCAGCAGCGAGGACGGCCACGGGCGAGGCTACACCTTC
.	TRBJ1-1	few	TRBV27	CASSSAAAEAFF	TGTGCCAGCAGTTCAGCTGCTGCTGAAGCTTTCTTT
.	TRBJ1-2	many	TRBV12-3/TRBV12-4	CASHPRVQGRRYGYTF	TGTGCCAGTCACCCCCGAGTGCAGGGCCGTCGGTATGGCTACACCTTC
.	TRBJ2-6	many	TRBV20-1	CSARENGANVLTF	TGCAGTGCTAGAGAAAATGGGGCCAACGTCCTGACTTTC
TRBD1	TRBJ1-1	few	TRBV29-1	CSVDLRTGVTEAFF	TGCAGCGTGGACCTAAGGACAGGGGTCACTGAAGCTTTCTTT
TRBD2	TRBJ2-3	few	TRBV20-1	CSATPHLAGVTDTQYF	TGCAGTGCTACTCCTCACTTAGCGGGAGTAACAGATACGCAGTATTTT
TRBD2	TRBJ2-5	.	TRBV7-9	CASSSSPVIAGGGTQYF	TGTGCCAGCAGCTCCTCTCCCGTGATAGCGGGAGGGGGGACCCAGTACTTC
.	TRBJ2-5	few	TRBV12-3/TRBV12-4	CASSLPTHSGQGTQYF	TGTGCCAGCAGTTTACCTACTCATTCGGGTCAAGGGACCCAGTACTTC
TRBD2	TRBJ2-7	.	TRBV20-1	CSATARTSGRYEQYF	TGCAGTGCGACGGCCCGGACTAGCGGGAGGTACGAGCAGTACTTC
.	TRBJ2-5	.	TRBV20-1	CSARTGRGEETQYF	TGCAGTGCTAGGACAGGGCGGGGAGAAGAGACCCAGTACTTC